The 2 T cell receptor beta chains given below trace back to one sample, sequenced in a study of blood T cell repertoires in COVID-19. Sequencing was performed with immunoSEQ multiplex PCR; in TCRdb, only in-frame clones are kept and a portion is missing. The sample records a few hundred thousand clones, about 83% being singletons. Sequenced sample: peripheral blood. The receptors come from a woman between 45 and 65 years old with acute or convalescent COVID-19.

The chain combines TRBV5-5 with TRBJ2-5, with a weak D call TRBD1 (6 bases). The CDR3 totals 15 residues. The V and J ends lost 0 bases and 3 bases respectively, with 12 bases between them. The germline CDR1 and CDR2 sequences are SGHKS and YYEKEE (reference sequence). CDR3 DNA sequence: TGTGCCAGCAGCTTGGGGACAGACCGGGAAGAGACCCAGTACTTC. Its protein product is CASSLGTDREETQYF.

The chain employs TRBV12-3 or TRBV12-4 and TRBJ2-1; D may be TRBD2 (6 bases). Trimming removed 4 bases at V and 4 bases at J, with 8 bases between. This CDR3 has 13 amino acids. The CDR3 region has the DNA TGTGCCAGCAGTTCCGGGGGATACAATGAGCAGTTCTTC. This sequence encodes CASSSGGYNEQFF.